The 15 T cell receptor beta chains below were found in one sample sequenced in a study of CD8+ T cells in alopecia areata. Treatment described: oral pan-JAK inhibitor, 5-10 mg twice daily. TCR sequencing used cDNA made by reverse transcription of extracted RNA. Data came from immunoSEQ multiplex PCR; TCRdb stores just in-frame clones and leaves some out. The sample records 90,000 to 100,000 clones, roughly three fifths being singletons. The material was CD8+ T cells sorted from blood, obtained at week 4, from a patient treated with tofacitinib. These receptors were collected from a human donor with alopecia areata.

This clone has only one observation. The genes are TRBV29-1 and TRBJ1-1; no definite D call. V lost 0 bases, J lost 1 base, and 9 bases lay in between. Germline V gene data show CDR1 as SQVTM and CDR2 as ANQGSEA. CDR3 size: 14 residues. CDR3 loop: CSVEDRTENTEAFF. The CDR3 DNA reads TGCAGCGTTGAAGATCGCACAGAGAACACTGAAGCTTTCTTT.

The gene calls are TRBV7-8 and TRBJ2-7; D gene unclear. The CDR3 length is 15 residues. The V gene's germline CDR1 is SGHVS and CDR2 FQNEAQ. Trimming shortened V by 5 bases and J by 11 bases, and 25 bases separated the two germline ends. The CDR3 region has the DNA TGTGCCAGCAGCCCCAGAGGCGAGATCCTTACGATCGAGTACTTC. Its translation: CASSPRGEILTIEYF.

In this sample, this clone turned up once. The rearrangement links TRBV4-1 to TRBJ2-1; D may be TRBD2 (5 bases). The V gene lost 0 bases and the J gene lost 7 bases, with 13 bases spanning the gap. Germline V gives CDR1 MGHRA, CDR2 YSYEKL. This CDR3 is 15 amino acids long. CDR3 loop: CASSQERSGGNEQFF. The CDR3 DNA sequence: TGCGCCAGCAGCCAAGAGAGAAGTGGCGGGAATGAGCAGTTCTTC.

This clone was picked up a small number of times. This chain joins TRBV7-9 and TRBJ1-2, with D unclear. Per germline, CDR1 SEHNR and CDR2 FQNEAQ (reference sequence). The CDR3 is 14 amino acids. V lost 6 bases to trimming and J lost 4 bases, with 15 bases between them. CDR3 loop: CASSYTSWGYGYTF. The CDR3 bases are TGTGCCAGCAGTTATACGAGTTGGGGCTATGGCTACACCTTC.

The chain couples TRBV25-1 to TRBJ1-2, with a weak D call TRBD1 (6 bases). V lost 2 bases and J 5 bases, leaving 15 bases between the germline ends. Germline V gene lookup returns CDR1 MGHDK and CDR2 SYGVNS. The CDR3 runs 15 residues. Written as DNA, the CDR3 is TGTGCCAGCAGTGAACAGGGGCAACTCGGATATGGCTACACCTTC. It translates to CASSEQGQLGYGYTF.

CDR3 residues: CASSQEAAGGLEQYF. CDR3 in DNA: TGCGCCAGCAGCCAAGAAGCAGCGGGGGGGCTCGAGCAGTACTTC. This chain links TRBV4-3 with TRBJ2-7; 10 bases map to TRBD2. Looked up from germline, CDR1 is LGHNA and CDR2 is YSLEER. CDR3 length: 15 residues. J was trimmed by 6 bases and V by 0 bases; bases with no gene match: 5.

The chain couples TRBV13 to TRBJ2-3; D is perhaps TRBD1 or TRBD2 (6 bases each). Trimming stripped 5 bases from V and 2 bases from J, with 17 bases between. The CDR3 spans 16 residues. Germline loops: CDR1 PRHDT, CDR2 FYEKMQ (reference sequence). The CDR3 region is CASSPQDGGNTDTQYF. DNA for the CDR3: TGTGCCAGCAGCCCCCAGGACGGGGGCAACACAGATACGCAGTATTTT.

The chain recombines TRBV9 with TRBJ2-3; perhaps D is TRBD1 or TRBD2 (5 bases each). Trimming left V 4 bases short and J 0 bases short, with 9 bases between. CDR1 is SGDLS, CDR2 YYNGEE, per germline. The length of the CDR3 is 14 residues. CDR3 protein: CASSPEGSTDTQYF. The CDR3 DNA reads TGTGCCAGCAGCCCAGAGGGGAGCACAGATACGCAGTATTTT.

V is TRBV6-5 and J is TRBJ1-2, with 7 bases matching TRBD1. Germline CDR1 reads MNHEY; CDR2 reads SVGAGI. The J segment lost 5 bases and the V segment lost 6 bases, leaving 3 bases of the junction unmatched. The length of the CDR3 is 12 residues. The CDR3 sequence: CASRGQEYGYTF. CDR3 bases: TGTGCCAGCAGAGGACAGGAATATGGCTACACCTTC.

This clone was seen only a few times. The chain is built from TRBV7-2 and TRBJ1-5; D remains ambiguous. Germline V lookup: CDR1 SGHTA, CDR2 FQGNSA. Trimming shortened V by 5 bases and J by 5 bases, and 7 bases separated the two germline ends. CDR3 length equals 12 residues. The CDR3 protein is CASSVGYQPQHF. DNA for the CDR3: TGTGCCAGCAGCGTAGGGTATCAGCCCCAGCATTTT.

This clone was observed a handful of times. V and J are TRBV2 and TRBJ2-7; the D is unclear. Between the trimmed V and J ends, which lost 6 bases and 1 base, there was a span of 7 bases. CDR1 and CDR2 (germline): SNHLY, FYNNEI. CDR3 length equals 12 residues. This CDR3 reads CASSQESYEQYF. Here the CDR3 DNA reads TGTGCCAGCAGCCAGGAGTCCTACGAGCAGTACTTC.

This clone occurred a few times. The chain employs TRBV25-1 and TRBJ1-1, with TRBD1 identical over 7 bases. Looked up from germline, CDR1 is MGHDK and CDR2 is SYGVNS. The CDR3 totals 12 residues. With 4 bases clipped from V and 5 bases from J, the junction kept 1 base outside the gene matches. The CDR3 region has the DNA TGTGCCAGCAGTGGACAGGGAACTGAAGCTTTCTTT. It codes for CASSGQGTEAFF. Drawing the rest from reference TRBV25-1 and TRBJ1-1, the complete variable domain is EADIYQTPRYLVIGTGKKITLECSQTMGHDKMYWYQQDPGMELHLIHYSYGVNSTEKGDLSSESTVSRIRTEHFPLTLESARPSHTSQYLCASSGQGTEAFFGQGTRLTVV.

The genes are TRBV5-4 and TRBJ1-1; a weak D match, TRBD1 (5 bases). The CDR3 runs 11 residues. V lost 1 base to trimming and J lost 14 bases, with 12 bases between them. In germline, CDR1 is SGHNT, CDR2 YYREEE (reference sequence). The CDR3 is CASSLTGREFF. The CDR3 nucleotides are TGTGCCAGCAGCTTGACGGGGCGTGAATTCTTT.

This clone occurred a few times. V usage is TRBV29-1 and J usage is TRBJ1-3; D uncertain. Deletions cut 4 bases from V and 1 base from J, with 11 bases between. The CDR3 sequence is 14 residues long. Looked up from germline, CDR1 is SQVTM and CDR2 is ANQGSEA. The CDR3 is CSVGDRGSGNTIYF. The CDR3 region has the DNA TGCAGCGTTGGTGACCGAGGTTCTGGAAACACCATATATTTT.

This clone was seen just once. The gene calls are TRBV4-1 and TRBJ1-1, with D possibly being TRBD1 (5 bases). V lost 1 base and J lost 4, with 13 bases in between. Germline V lookup: CDR1 MGHRA, CDR2 YSYEKL. This CDR3 region has 15 residues. The CDR3 reads CASSQGGLGGTEAFF. Written as DNA, the CDR3 is TGCGCCAGCAGCCAAGGAGGATTGGGGGGCACTGAAGCTTTCTTT.